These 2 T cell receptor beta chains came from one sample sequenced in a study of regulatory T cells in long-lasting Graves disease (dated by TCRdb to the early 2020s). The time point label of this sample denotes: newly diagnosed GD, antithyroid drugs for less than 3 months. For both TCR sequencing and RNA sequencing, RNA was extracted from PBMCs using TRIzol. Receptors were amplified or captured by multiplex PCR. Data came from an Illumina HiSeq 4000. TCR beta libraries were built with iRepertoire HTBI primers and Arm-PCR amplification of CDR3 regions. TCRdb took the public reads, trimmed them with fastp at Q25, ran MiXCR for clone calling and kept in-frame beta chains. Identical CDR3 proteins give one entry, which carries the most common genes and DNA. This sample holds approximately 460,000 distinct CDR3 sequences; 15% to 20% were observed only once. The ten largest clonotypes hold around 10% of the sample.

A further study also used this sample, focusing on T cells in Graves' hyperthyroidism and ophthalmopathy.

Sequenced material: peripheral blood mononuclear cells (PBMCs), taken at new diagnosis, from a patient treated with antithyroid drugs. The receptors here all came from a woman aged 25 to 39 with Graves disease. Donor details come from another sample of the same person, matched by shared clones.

The CDR3 coding sequence is TGTGCCAGCAGTCCATTCCTGGTAGGCGAGCAGTACTTC. Translation gives CASSPFLVGEQYF. The gene calls are TRBV6-1 and TRBJ2-7; D unclear. Germline lookup yields CDR1 MNHNS and CDR2 SASEGT. V was pared by 5 bases and J by 6 bases, with 14 bases between. The CDR3 has 13 residues.

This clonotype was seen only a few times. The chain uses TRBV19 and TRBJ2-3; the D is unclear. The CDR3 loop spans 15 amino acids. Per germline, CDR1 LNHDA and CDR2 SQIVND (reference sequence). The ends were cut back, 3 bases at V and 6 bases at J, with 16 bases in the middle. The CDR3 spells CASSIGSGPLDTQYF. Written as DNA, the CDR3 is TGTGCCAGTAGTATCGGCTCAGGACCTTTGGATACGCAGTATTTT.